This is a list of T cell receptor beta chains from one sample in a study of blood T cell repertoires in COVID-19. The assay was immunoSEQ multiplex PCR, and TCRdb's table has in-frame clones only and misses some. The data contain about 220,000 clones, approximately 81% of them singletons. Sample: peripheral blood. Receptors originate from a woman older than 75 with acute or convalescent COVID-19. The conserved cysteine and the conserved F or W are not part of the CDR3 here. A D gene is named only where the DNA matches it firmly.

v_call,d_call,j_call,cdr3_aa
TRBV9,NA,TRBJ2-7,ASSVGAPMSSYEQY
TRBV7-9,NA,TRBJ1-1,ASSLLGVGTEAF
TRBV5-4,NA,TRBJ2-7,ASSLTGEYYEQY
TRBV6-1,NA,TRBJ1-2,ASSSEGGYGYT
TRBV6-6,NA,TRBJ2-7,ASSRRSGGSAYEQY
TRBV6-5,NA,TRBJ2-7,ASLQAGASYEQY
TRBV12-3/TRBV12-4,NA,TRBJ1-2,ASSPDSLFSYT
TRBV2,NA,TRBJ1-4,ASSSQGLTNEKLF
TRBV7-9,TRBD2,TRBJ2-5,ASSWGGEETQY
TRBV4-1,NA,TRBJ1-6,ASSPPLEGSPLH
TRBV7-2,NA,TRBJ2-7,ASSLHRGVSYEQY
TRBV19,NA,TRBJ1-5,ASKMRQFNQPQH
TRBV11-3,TRBD2,TRBJ2-1,ASSPRRGAYNEQF
TRBV6-5,TRBD2,TRBJ2-7,ASKRGGFYEQY
TRBV6-5,NA,TRBJ2-7,ASRTGQGYYEQY
TRBV27,NA,TRBJ2-5,ASSKQGGGQETQY
TRBV6-4,TRBD1,TRBJ1-1,ASRGQGWSTEAF
TRBV3-1/TRBV3-2,NA,TRBJ1-1,ASSNTGLGAF
TRBV7-2,NA,TRBJ1-4,ASSLGNSEKLF
TRBV6-5,TRBD2,TRBJ2-7,ASVGGGASEQY
TRBV4-2,TRBD2,TRBJ2-5,ASSQGTSSGGSYQETQY
TRBV5-1,TRBD1,TRBJ2-7,ASSNGDRGVEQY
TRBV18,TRBD1,TRBJ1-2,ASSPSRTGTYGYT
TRBV7-3,NA,TRBJ2-5,ASSLGPGKVETQY
TRBV5-3,NA,TRBJ1-1,ARSLPGTEAF
TRBV11-3,NA,TRBJ1-1,ASSSEGNTEAF
TRBV7-9,NA,TRBJ1-3,ASSSAYRLHSGNTIY
TRBV19,NA,TRBJ1-1,ASSGGGGRTEAF
TRBV7-2,TRBD2,TRBJ2-7,ASSPLAGGGYEQY
TRBV23-1,TRBD1,TRBJ2-1,ASSPLIDRGHGNEQF
TRBV3-1/TRBV3-2,TRBD1,TRBJ1-2,ASSLGTGGYRRGYT
TRBV6-1,NA,TRBJ2-7,ASSSRKDYEQY
TRBV18,TRBD1,TRBJ2-3,ASSQSIGQGRNTQY
TRBV5-1,TRBD2,TRBJ2-5,ASSYGLAGGGETQY
TRBV11-2,NA,TRBJ2-1,ASSLVREGDEQF
TRBV11-2,NA,TRBJ1-2,ASSREADSRLQSYT
TRBV27,TRBD1,TRBJ1-6,ASSLSTGNSPLH
TRBV27,TRBD1,TRBJ1-2,ASSFTGVQDGYT
TRBV4-3,NA,TRBJ2-2,ASSQDGPRGAGNTGELF
TRBV6-1,NA,TRBJ1-5,ASSDRGGVNNQPQH
TRBV5-1,TRBD1,TRBJ1-1,ASSLEGANTEAF
TRBV28,NA,TRBJ1-3,ASRRGPGNTIY
TRBV19,TRBD1,TRBJ1-5,ATSQPGQGWQPQH
TRBV13,TRBD1,TRBJ1-1,ASSFDRGQGEAF
TRBV7-9,NA,TRBJ1-1,ASSTDKNTEAF
TRBV27,TRBD1,TRBJ1-6,ASSLGQGFPSYNSPLH
TRBV18,NA,TRBJ1-4,ASSPGASEKLF
TRBV5-4,TRBD1,TRBJ2-7,ASTGQGPDEQY
TRBV7-2,TRBD1,TRBJ2-7,ASSRDRGLYEQY
TRBV29-1,NA,TRBJ1-2,SVGPVGALFGYT
TRBV3-1/TRBV3-2,NA,TRBJ1-2,ASSQDQFKGGGANYGYT